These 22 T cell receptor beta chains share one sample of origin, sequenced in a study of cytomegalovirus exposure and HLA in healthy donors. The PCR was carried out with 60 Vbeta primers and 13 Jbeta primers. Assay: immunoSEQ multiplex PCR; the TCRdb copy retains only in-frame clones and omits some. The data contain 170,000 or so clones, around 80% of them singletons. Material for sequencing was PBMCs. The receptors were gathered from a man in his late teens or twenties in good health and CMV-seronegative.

The CDR3 loop reads CASTWTPNSNQPQHF. The CDR3 nucleotides are TGTGCCAGTACCTGGACACCGAATAGCAATCAGCCCCAGCATTTT. The rearrangement joins TRBV19 to TRBJ1-5, with D possibly TRBD1 on 5 matching bases. The CDR3 has 15 residues. V shed 7 bases and J shed 0 bases, with 13 bases lying between them. Germline-derived CDR1 and CDR2 are LNHDA and SQIVND (reference sequence). Complete variable domain (other parts from reference TRBV19 and TRBJ1-5): DGGITQSPKYLFRKEGQNVTLSCEQNLNHDAMYWYRQDPGQGLRLIYYSQIVNDFQKGDIAEGYSVSREKKESFPLTVTSAQKNPTAFYLCASTWTPNSNQPQHFGDGTRLSIL.

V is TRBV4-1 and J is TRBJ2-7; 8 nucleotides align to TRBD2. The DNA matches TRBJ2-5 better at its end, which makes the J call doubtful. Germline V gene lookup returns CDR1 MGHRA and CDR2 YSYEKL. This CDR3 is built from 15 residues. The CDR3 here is CASSQEILAEETQYF. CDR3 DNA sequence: TGCGCCAGCAGCCAAGAAATACTAGCGGAAGAGACCCAGTACTTC.

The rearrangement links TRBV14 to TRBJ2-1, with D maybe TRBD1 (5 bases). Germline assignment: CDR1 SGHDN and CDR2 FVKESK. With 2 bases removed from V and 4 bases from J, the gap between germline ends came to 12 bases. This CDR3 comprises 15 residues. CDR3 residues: CASSQRTTAYNEQFF. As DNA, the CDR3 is TGTGCCAGCAGCCAACGGACAACCGCTTACAATGAGCAGTTCTTC.

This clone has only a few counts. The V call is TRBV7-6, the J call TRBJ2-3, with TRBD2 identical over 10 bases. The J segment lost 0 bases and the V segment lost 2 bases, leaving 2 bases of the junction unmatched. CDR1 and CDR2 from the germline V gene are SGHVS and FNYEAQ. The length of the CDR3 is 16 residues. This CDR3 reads CASSLSSGGSTDTQYF. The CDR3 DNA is TGTGCCAGCAGCTTAAGTAGCGGGGGGAGCACAGATACGCAGTATTTT.

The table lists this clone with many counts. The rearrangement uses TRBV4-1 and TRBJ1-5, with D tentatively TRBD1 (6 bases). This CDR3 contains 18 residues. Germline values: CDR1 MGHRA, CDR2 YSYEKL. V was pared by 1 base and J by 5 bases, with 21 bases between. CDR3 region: CASSQGSSRGDRHQPQHF. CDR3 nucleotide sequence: TGCGCCAGCAGCCAAGGTTCCAGTCGGGGAGACAGGCATCAGCCCCAGCATTTT.

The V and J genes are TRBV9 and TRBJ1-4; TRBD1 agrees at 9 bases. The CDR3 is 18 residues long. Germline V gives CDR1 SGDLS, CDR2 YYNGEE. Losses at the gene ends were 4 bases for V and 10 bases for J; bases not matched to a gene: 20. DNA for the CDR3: TGTGCCAGCAGCCCAAGAGGGGACAGGGACAACATTAAAGGAAAACTGTTTTTT. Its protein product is CASSPRGDRDNIKGKLFF. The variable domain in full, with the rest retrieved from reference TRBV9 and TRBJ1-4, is DSGVTQTPKHLITATGQRVTLRCSPRSGDLSVYWYQQSLDQGLQFLIQYYNGEERAKGNILERFSAQQFPDLHSELNLSSLELGDSALYFCASSPRGDRDNIKGKLFFGSGTQLSVL.

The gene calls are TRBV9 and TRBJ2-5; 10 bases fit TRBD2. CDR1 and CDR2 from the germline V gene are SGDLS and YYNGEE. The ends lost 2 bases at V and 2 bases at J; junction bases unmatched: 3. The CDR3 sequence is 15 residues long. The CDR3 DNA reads TGTGCCAGCAGCGTTAGCGGGGGGCCTCAAGAGACCCAGTACTTC. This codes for CASSVSGGPQETQYF.

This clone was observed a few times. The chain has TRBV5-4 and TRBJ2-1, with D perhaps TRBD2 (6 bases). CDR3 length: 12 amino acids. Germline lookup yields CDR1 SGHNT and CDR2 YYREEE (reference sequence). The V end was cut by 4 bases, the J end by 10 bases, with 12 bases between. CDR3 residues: CASSGTSSEQFF. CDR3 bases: TGTGCCAGCAGCGGAACTAGCAGCGAGCAGTTCTTC.

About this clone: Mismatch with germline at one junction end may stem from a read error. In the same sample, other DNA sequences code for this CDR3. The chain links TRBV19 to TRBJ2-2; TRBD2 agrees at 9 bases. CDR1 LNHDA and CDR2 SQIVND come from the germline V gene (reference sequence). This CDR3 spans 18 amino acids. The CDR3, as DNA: TGTGCCAGTAGTACAAACCCCCCGGGTAGCGGGAGACCCGGAGAGCTGTTTTTT. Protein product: CASSTNPPGSGRPGELFF.

As DNA, the CDR3 is TGTGCCAGCAGCTTAGCGGACACATCAGGCACTCAGCCCCAGCATTTT. Translation gives CASSLADTSGTQPQHF. This chain connects TRBV7-2 to TRBJ1-5, with a possible D match to TRBD1 (5 bases). The CDR3 contains 16 residues. V lost 0 bases to trimming and J lost 6 bases, with 15 bases between them. Germline values: CDR1 SGHTA, CDR2 FQGNSA.

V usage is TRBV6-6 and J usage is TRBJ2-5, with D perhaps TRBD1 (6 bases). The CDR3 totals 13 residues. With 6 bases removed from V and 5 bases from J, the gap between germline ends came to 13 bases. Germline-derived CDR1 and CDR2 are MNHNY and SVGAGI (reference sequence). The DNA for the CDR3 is TGTGCCAGCAGACGGGACATCCTTGAGACCCAGTACTTC. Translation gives CASRRDILETQYF.

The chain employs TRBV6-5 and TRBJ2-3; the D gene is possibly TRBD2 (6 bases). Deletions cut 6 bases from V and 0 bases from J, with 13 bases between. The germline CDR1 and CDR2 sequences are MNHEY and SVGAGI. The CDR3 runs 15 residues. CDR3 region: CASSLGLLSTDTQYF. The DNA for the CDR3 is TGTGCCAGCAGCCTTGGACTACTTAGCACAGATACGCAGTATTTT.

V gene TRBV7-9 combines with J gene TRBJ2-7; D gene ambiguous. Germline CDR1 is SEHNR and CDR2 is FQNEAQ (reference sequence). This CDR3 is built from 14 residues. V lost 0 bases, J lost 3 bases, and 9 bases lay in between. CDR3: CASSLARHGYEQYF. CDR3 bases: TGTGCCAGCAGCTTAGCGCGGCACGGCTACGAGCAGTACTTC.

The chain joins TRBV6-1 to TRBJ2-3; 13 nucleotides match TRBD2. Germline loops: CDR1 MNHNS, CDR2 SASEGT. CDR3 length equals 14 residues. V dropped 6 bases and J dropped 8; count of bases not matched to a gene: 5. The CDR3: CASSGLAGVGTQYF. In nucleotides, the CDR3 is TGTGCCAGCAGCGGACTAGCGGGAGTGGGTACGCAGTATTTT.

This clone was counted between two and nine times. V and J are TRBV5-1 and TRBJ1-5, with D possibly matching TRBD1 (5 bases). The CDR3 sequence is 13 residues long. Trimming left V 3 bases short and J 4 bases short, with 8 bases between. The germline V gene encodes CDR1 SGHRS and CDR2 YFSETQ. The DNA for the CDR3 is TGCGCCAGCAGCTCGGGGGAGAATCAGCCCCAGCATTTT. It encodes CASSSGENQPQHF.

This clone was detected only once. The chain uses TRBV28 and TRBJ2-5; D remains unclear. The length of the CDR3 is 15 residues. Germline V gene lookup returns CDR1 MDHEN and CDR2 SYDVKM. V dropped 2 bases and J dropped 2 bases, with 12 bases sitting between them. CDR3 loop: CASSLPVGQQETQYF. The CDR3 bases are TGTGCCAGCAGTTTACCCGTGGGCCAGCAAGAGACCCAGTACTTC. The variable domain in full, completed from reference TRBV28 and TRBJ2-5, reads DVKVTQSSRYLVKRTGEKVFLECVQDMDHENMFWYRQDPGLGLRLIYFSYDVKMKEKGDIPEGYSVSREKKERFSLILESASTNQTSMYLCASSLPVGQQETQYFGPGTRLLVL.

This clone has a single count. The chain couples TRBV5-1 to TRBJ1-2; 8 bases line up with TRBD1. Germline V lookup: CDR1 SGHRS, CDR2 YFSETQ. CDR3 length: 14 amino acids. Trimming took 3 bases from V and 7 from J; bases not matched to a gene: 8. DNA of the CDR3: TGCGCCAGCAGCTCCTCGACAGGGGCGGGTGGCTACACCTTC. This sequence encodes CASSSSTGAGGYTF.

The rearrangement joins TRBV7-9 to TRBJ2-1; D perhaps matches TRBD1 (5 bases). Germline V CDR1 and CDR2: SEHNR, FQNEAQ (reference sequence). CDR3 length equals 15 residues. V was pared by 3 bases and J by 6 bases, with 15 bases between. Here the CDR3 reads CASSFSPTDSNEQFF. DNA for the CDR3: TGTGCCAGCAGCTTCTCTCCGACAGACAGCAATGAGCAGTTCTTC.

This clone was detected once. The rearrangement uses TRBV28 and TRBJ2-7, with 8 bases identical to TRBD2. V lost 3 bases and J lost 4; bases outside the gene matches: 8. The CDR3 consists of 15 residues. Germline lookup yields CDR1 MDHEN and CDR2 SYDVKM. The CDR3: CASSFHREGVYEQYF. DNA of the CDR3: TGTGCCAGCAGTTTTCATCGGGAGGGTGTTTACGAGCAGTACTTC.

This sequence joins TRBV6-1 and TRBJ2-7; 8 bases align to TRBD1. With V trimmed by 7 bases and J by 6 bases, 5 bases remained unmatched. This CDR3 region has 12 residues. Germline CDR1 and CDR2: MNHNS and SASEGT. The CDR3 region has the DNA TGTGCCAGCATGGGACAGGTTATCGAGCAGTACTTC. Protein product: CASMGQVIEQYF.

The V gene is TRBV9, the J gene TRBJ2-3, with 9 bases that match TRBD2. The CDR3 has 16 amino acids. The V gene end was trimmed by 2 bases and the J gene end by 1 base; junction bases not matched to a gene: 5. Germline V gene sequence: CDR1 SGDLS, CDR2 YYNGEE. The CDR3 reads CASSVGAGGGTDTQYF. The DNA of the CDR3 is TGTGCCAGCAGCGTTGGAGCGGGAGGAGGCACAGATACGCAGTATTTT.

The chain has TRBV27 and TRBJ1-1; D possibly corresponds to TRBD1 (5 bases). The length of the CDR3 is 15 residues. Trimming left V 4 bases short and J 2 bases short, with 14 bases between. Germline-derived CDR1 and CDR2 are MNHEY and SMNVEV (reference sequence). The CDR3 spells CASSYARDSNTEAFF. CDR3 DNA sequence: TGTGCCAGCAGTTACGCCCGGGACTCAAACACTGAAGCTTTCTTT.